The clone carrying this T cell receptor beta chain came up many times. What it binds is not known. Patients had received no treatment of any kind before thyroid surgery. This record belongs to a study of metastatic and nonmetastatic thyroid tumors. Study-level information: Where malignant and benign thyroid patients were concerned, repertoires were compared across blood and tumor or nodule tissue. The study's findings and limits: For both blood and tumor, malignant thyroid tumors reportedly showed significantly higher TCR beta diversity than benign nodules did.

Authors' data handling: In papillary thyroid cancer, a distant-metastasis classifier was built using CDR3 differences across clinicopathological groups. TCRdb re-called the PCR reads via MiXCR. TCRdb, not the original authors, processed these V and J calls. The sample lists 26,000 or so clones; about 15% were seen once. The length of the CDR3 is 14 residues. This sequence joins TRBV3-2 and TRBJ1-3; the D call in the table, TRBD1, was not verified against the DNA. TRBV3-2 is noted as a pseudogene. The TCR sequence derives from a female donor with papillary thyroid cancer or a benign thyroid nodule (not recorded which). Some clones in this sample may be carry-over from other donors' samples. The specimen sequenced was blood. Here the CDR3 DNA reads TGTGCCAGCAGCCAAACGACAGATGGAAACACCATATATTTT. Protein sequence: CASSQTTDGNTIYF.